These 29 T cell receptor beta chains came from one sample sequenced in a study of breast tumors, draining lymph nodes, adjacent tissues. TCRdb passed the multiplex PCR reads through MiXCR, listing each CDR3 protein once. The profile shows 130,000 or so distinct CDR3 sequences, approximately 29% of them singletons. The lymph nodes were axillary draining lymph nodes from breast cancer patients. Material for sequencing was axillary lymph node tissue. The receptors come from a female donor with breast cancer. Some clones in this sample may be carry-over from other donors' samples.

This clonotype was detected ten times or more. The chain is built from TRBV9 and TRBJ2-5; maybe TRBD1 (6 bases). The germline V gene encodes CDR1 SGDLS and CDR2 YYNGEE. The CDR3 length is 14 residues. Trimming took off 3 bases at V and 3 bases at J, with 12 bases between the two ends. The CDR3 protein is CASSAQGSEETQYF. CDR3 sequence (DNA): TGTGCCAGCAGCGCACAGGGTAGCGAAGAGACCCAGTACTTC.

In its sample, this clonotype was seen many times. The genes are TRBV29-1 and TRBJ2-5; possibly TRBD2 for D (7 bases). Trimming removed 4 bases at V and 1 base at J, with 16 bases between. There are 15 residues in the CDR3. CDR1 and CDR2 (germline): SQVTM, ANQGSEA. For the CDR3, the DNA is TGCAGCGTTGTACGAGGGGGGGTGGGCCAAGAGACCCAGTACTTC. Residues: CSVVRGGVGQETQYF.

This clonotype was seen repeatedly, ten times or more. The chain couples TRBV4-1 to TRBJ1-2; the D is unclear. The CDR3 runs to 12 residues. V was pared by 1 base and J by 8 bases, with 8 bases between. Germline assignment: CDR1 MGHRA and CDR2 YSYEKL. The DNA of the CDR3 is TGCGCCAGCAGCCAAGCTTCATTCGGCTACACCTTC. It translates to CASSQASFGYTF.

The rearrangement uses TRBV7-3 and TRBJ2-7; D is unclear. The germline V and J ends were trimmed by 4 bases and 5 bases, with 15 bases remaining between them. Germline-derived CDR1 and CDR2 are SGHTA and FQGTGA. This CDR3 region has 14 residues. CDR3 residues: CASSSPQNPDEQYF. The CDR3 nucleotides are TGTGCCAGCAGCTCACCGCAAAACCCCGACGAGCAGTACTTC.

As concerns this clonotype: Mismatch with germline at one junction end may stem from a read error. This chain joins TRBV5-1 and TRBJ2-7, with no clear D. Germline assignment: CDR1 SGHRS and CDR2 YFSETQ. The CDR3 has 15 residues. The CDR3 region has the DNA TGCCCCAGCAGCTTGGCCCTCGGCGGAGCCTATGAGCAGTACTTC. It yields the protein CPSSLALGGAYEQYF.

This clonotype has at least ten counts. At one end, the junction sequence differs from germline, possibly due to a read error. The J gene is TRBJ2-5, the V gene TRBV7-9; TRBD1 aligns across 8 bases. Per the germline V gene, CDR1 is SEHNR and CDR2 is FQNEAQ (reference sequence). CDR3 length: 15 residues. CDR3 protein: CASSLTGQETETQHF. CDR3 coding DNA: TGTGCCAGCAGCTTAACGGGACAGGAGACAGAGACCCAGCACTTC.

Turning to this clonotype: Mismatch with germline at one junction end may stem from a read error. In DNA, the CDR3 is TGTGCGAGCAGCTTGGGTGACAGTGGGGACGGGGGCTACCCCTTC. Translation: CASSLGDSGDGGYPF. The gene calls are TRBV7-2 and TRBJ1-2; perhaps TRBD1 as D (6 bases). Looked up from germline, CDR1 is SGHTA and CDR2 is FQGNSA. The CDR3 totals 15 residues.

This clonotype was counted at least ten times. The chain combines TRBV20-1 with TRBJ1-1, with D uncertain. Germline V lookup: CDR1 DFQATT, CDR2 SNEGSKA (reference sequence). The V end lost 3 bases, the J end lost 0 bases, and 8 bases lay between the germline ends. There are 13 residues in the CDR3. Written as DNA, the CDR3 is TGCAGTGCTAGGGCAGCCTTGAACACTGAAGCTTTCTTT. Protein: CSARAALNTEAFF.

About this clonotype itself: This may be a read error, as it is one base from a much larger clone. The CDR3 carries no conserved terminal phenylalanine or tryptophan, so it likely arises from a read error. This sequence joins TRBV18 and TRBJ2-2, with no clear D. V was pared by 1 base and J by 2 bases, with 5 bases between. CDR1 is KGHSH, CDR2 LQKENI, per germline. This CDR3 is built from 14 residues. The chain's CDR3 is CASSPQENTGELFL. DNA of the CDR3: TGTGCCAGCTCACCACAGGAAAACACCGGGGAGCTGTTTTTG.

This clonotype has at least ten counts. This chain links TRBV19 with TRBJ1-4; 8 nucleotides match TRBD1. The V gene end was trimmed by 4 bases and the J gene end by 8 bases; junction bases not matched to a gene: 0. CDR1 is LNHDA and CDR2 is SQIVND in the germline V gene (reference sequence). The CDR3 has 12 residues. CDR3 coding DNA: TGTGCCAGTAGTAACAGGGGGGAAAAACTGTTTTTT. Its translation is CASSNRGEKLFF. Filled out from reference TRBV19 and TRBJ1-4, the complete variable domain reads DGGITQSPKYLFRKEGQNVTLSCEQNLNHDAMYWYRQDPGQGLRLIYYSQIVNDFQKGDIAEGYSVSREKKESFPLTVTSAQKNPTAFYLCASSNRGEKLFFGSGTQLSVL.

In this sample, this clonotype turned up many times. The rearrangement links TRBV5-8 to TRBJ2-5; TRBD1 agrees at 8 bases. Germline assignment: CDR1 SGHTS and CDR2 YDEGEE. Unmatched junction bases numbered 6, after V lost 4 bases and J lost 1 base. CDR3 length: 15 residues. The CDR3 sequence is CASSKPDRAQETQYF. CDR3 DNA: TGTGCCAGCAGCAAACCGGACAGGGCCCAAGAGACCCAGTACTTC. Variable domain in full (rest from reference TRBV5-8 and TRBJ2-5): EAGVTQSPTHLIKTRGQQATLRCSPISGHTSVYWYQQALGLGLQFLLWYDEGEERNRGNFPPRFSGRQFPNYSSELNVNALELEDSALYLCASSKPDRAQETQYFGPGTRLLVL.

Turning to this clonotype: One junction end does not reproduce the germline sequence, and a read error may be involved. The rearrangement links TRBV20-1 to TRBJ1-1; a weak D match, TRBD1 (5 bases). The germline V gene has CDR1 DFQATT and CDR2 SNEGSKA (reference sequence). This CDR3 has 11 residues. CDR3 residues: CSGHRNTEASF. The CDR3 DNA reads TGCAGTGGGCACAGGAACACTGAAGCTTCCTTT.

The V and J genes are TRBV5-1 and TRBJ1-5; unclear D gene. CDR1 SGHRS and CDR2 YFSETQ come from the germline V gene. CDR3 length: 11 amino acids. Trimming shortened V by 5 bases and J by 11 bases, and 11 bases separated the two germline ends. CDR3 sequence (DNA): TGCGCCAGCAGGGAAGCAGAGACCCAGCATTTT. Its protein is CASREAETQHF.

This clonotype was observed at least ten times. CDR3 sequence (DNA): TGTGCCAGCAGCTTAGAGAGTCACCACGATACGCAGTATTTT. This sequence encodes CASSLESHHDTQYF. The chain has TRBV13 and TRBJ2-3, with unresolved D. In germline, CDR1 is PRHDT, CDR2 FYEKMQ (reference sequence). There are 14 residues in the CDR3. The ends were cut back, 1 base at V and 6 bases at J, with 11 bases in the middle.

This clonotype turned up a few times. The J gene is TRBJ2-3, the V gene TRBV3-1; TRBD2 aligns across 9 bases. This CDR3 has 15 amino acids. In germline, CDR1 is LGHDT, CDR2 YNNKEL (reference sequence). With V trimmed by 4 bases and J by 4 bases, 6 bases remained unmatched. CDR3 loop: CASSPGTSFADTQYF. The CDR3 DNA reads TGTGCCAGCAGCCCCGGGACTAGCTTTGCAGATACGCAGTATTTT.

At least ten counts were recorded for this clonotype. The CDR3: CASSLRPDSYNEQFF. CDR3 coding DNA: TGTGCCAGCAGCTTACGCCCGGATAGTTACAATGAGCAGTTCTTC. This chain uses TRBV7-3 with TRBJ2-1, with D hard to call. Germline CDR1 SGHTA, CDR2 FQGTGA. V lost 2 bases to trimming and J lost 4 bases, with 12 bases between them. The CDR3 spans 15 residues. Supplemented by reference TRBV7-3 and TRBJ2-1, the full variable domain reads GAGVSQTPSNKVTEKGKYVELRCDPISGHTALYWYRQSLGQGPEFLIYFQGTGAADDSGLPNDRFFAVRPEGSVSTLKIQRTERGDSAVYLCASSLRPDSYNEQFFGPGTRLTVL.

This clonotype was seen at least ten times. The chain links TRBV7-9 to TRBJ1-2; 10 nucleotides match TRBD1. This CDR3 region has 15 residues. Germline CDR1 and CDR2: SEHNR and FQNEAQ (reference sequence). With V trimmed by 6 bases and J by 8 bases, 12 bases remained unmatched. The CDR3 region is CASRSGTGVYEGYTF. The CDR3 DNA reads TGTGCCAGCAGGTCCGGGACAGGGGTTTACGAAGGCTACACCTTC. Combining the CDR3 with reference TRBV7-9 and TRBJ1-2 gives the whole variable domain DTGVSQNPRHKITKRGQNVTFRCDPISEHNRLYWYRQTLGQGPEFLTYFQNEAQLEKSRLLSDRFSAERPKGSFSTLEIQRTEQGDSAMYLCASRSGTGVYEGYTFGSGTRLTVV.

This clonotype was detected many times. This chain joins TRBV19 and TRBJ2-5, with TRBD2 matching 8 bases. Germline CDR1 and CDR2: LNHDA and SQIVND (reference sequence). V dropped 7 bases and J dropped 1; count of bases not matched to a gene: 5. The length of the CDR3 is 14 residues. The CDR3 sequence is CASKKGLGQETQYF. The CDR3 DNA reads TGTGCCAGTAAAAAGGGACTAGGCCAAGAGACCCAGTACTTC.

To note about this clonotype: One end of the junction does not line up with germline, which may come from a read error. The genes are TRBV7-9 and TRBJ2-3; 14 nucleotides match TRBD2. CDR3 length: 17 residues. Per the germline V gene, CDR1 is SEHNR and CDR2 is FQNEAQ (reference sequence). CDR3 sequence: CASSPGTSGGSTDAQYF. DNA for the CDR3: TGTGCCAGCAGCCCCGGGACTAGCGGGGGCAGCACAGATGCGCAGTATTTT.

In this sample, this clonotype turned up a few times. The gene calls are TRBV10-1 and TRBJ1-4; D is ambiguous. The CDR3 consists of 16 residues. Germline V gene data show CDR1 as WNHNN and CDR2 as SYGVQD (reference sequence). V gave up 1 base and J gave up 0 bases, with 9 bases separating them. DNA of the CDR3: TGCGCCAGCAGTGAGTTTCAGGAAACAACTAATGAAAAACTGTTTTTT. Encoded protein: CASSEFQETTNEKLFF.

This clonotype was seen many times. This chain connects TRBV2 to TRBJ2-1, with 10 nucleotides matching TRBD2. V shed 5 bases and J 7 bases; nucleotides not matched to a gene: 8. This CDR3 contains 15 residues. Germline CDR1 is SNHLY and CDR2 is FYNNEI. DNA of the CDR3: TGTGCCAGCAGTACCGGGACTAGCGTTATAAATGAGCAGTTCTTC. Protein sequence: CASSTGTSVINEQFF.

V gene TRBV6-5 combines with J gene TRBJ1-1, with D tentatively TRBD1 (6 bases). V was cut by 2 bases and J by 6 bases, with 13 bases left in between. Germline CDR1 is MNHEY and CDR2 is SVGAGI. The CDR3 is 14 residues long. Here the CDR3 reads CASSYEAGVAEAFF. The DNA of the CDR3 is TGTGCCAGCAGTTACGAGGCAGGGGTCGCTGAAGCTTTCTTT.

This clonotype showed up many times. The rearrangement joins TRBV6-1 to TRBJ1-5; D call uncertain. Germline V gene sequence: CDR1 MNHNS, CDR2 SASEGT. Trimming left V 5 bases short and J 1 base short, with 18 bases between. The CDR3 consists of 17 residues. The CDR3 protein is CASSYMDFGGSNQPQHF. In nucleotides, the CDR3 is TGTGCCAGCAGTTATATGGATTTTGGAGGGAGCAATCAGCCCCAGCATTTT.

The sample holds many counts of this clonotype. The chain couples TRBV20-1 to TRBJ1-5; no reliable D call. From germline, CDR1 is DFQATT and CDR2 SNEGSKA (reference sequence). The CDR3 runs to 13 residues. With 3 bases removed from V and 6 bases from J, the gap between germline ends came to 12 bases. For the CDR3, the DNA is TGCAGTGCTAGTGTCGACCCGGGTCAGCCCCAGCATTTT. Encoded protein: CSASVDPGQPQHF.

This clonotype showed up many times. The CDR3 protein is CASSQGQGNQPQHF. Here the CDR3 DNA reads TGTGCCAGCAGCCAGGGACAGGGCAATCAGCCCCAGCATTTT. The V call is TRBV5-8, the J call TRBJ1-5, with 8 bases that match TRBD1. The CDR3 covers 14 residues. The germline V gene encodes CDR1 SGHTS and CDR2 YDEGEE. J was trimmed by 2 bases and V by 4 bases; bases with no gene match: 2.

Only one count was recorded for this clonotype. The chain links TRBV29-1 to TRBJ1-1, with D possibly matching TRBD1 (5 bases). This CDR3 contains 13 residues. V dropped 0 bases and J dropped 3 bases, with 8 bases sitting between them. Germline assignment: CDR1 SQVTM and CDR2 ANQGSEA. The CDR3 bases are TGCAGCGTTGAAGAGACAGAGGACACTGAAGCTTTCTTT. Translated: CSVEETEDTEAFF.

This clonotype was seen a handful of times. The chain recombines TRBV27 with TRBJ2-5; TRBD2 aligns across 8 bases. After removal of 5 bases from V and 4 bases from J, the junction contained 6 bases not matched to a gene. This CDR3 has 14 amino acids. Germline values: CDR1 MNHEY, CDR2 SMNVEV (reference sequence). The CDR3 DNA is TGTGCCAGCAGTACAGGACTAGCCCCAGAGACCCAGTACTTC. As protein: CASSTGLAPETQYF.

This clonotype was found many times. The chain uses TRBV12-3 or TRBV12-4 and TRBJ1-1; D unresolved. Trimming shortened V by 0 bases and J by 1 base, and 6 bases separated the two germline ends. CDR3 length: 14 amino acids. The CDR3: CASSLAISNTEAFF. The CDR3 coding sequence is TGTGCCAGCAGTTTAGCAATCTCGAACACTGAAGCTTTCTTT.

This clonotype has a handful of counts. Being one base from a much bigger clone, this may be a read error. This sequence joins TRBV20-1 and TRBJ2-1, with TRBD1 matching 7 bases. The CDR3 spans 12 residues. CDR1 is DFQATT, CDR2 SNEGSKA, per germline (reference sequence). J gave up 15 bases and V 6 bases, and 14 bases lay outside the gene matches. CDR3 bases: TGCAGTGCCATTAGACAGGGACCCCAACCGTTCTTC. It encodes CSAIRQGPQPFF.